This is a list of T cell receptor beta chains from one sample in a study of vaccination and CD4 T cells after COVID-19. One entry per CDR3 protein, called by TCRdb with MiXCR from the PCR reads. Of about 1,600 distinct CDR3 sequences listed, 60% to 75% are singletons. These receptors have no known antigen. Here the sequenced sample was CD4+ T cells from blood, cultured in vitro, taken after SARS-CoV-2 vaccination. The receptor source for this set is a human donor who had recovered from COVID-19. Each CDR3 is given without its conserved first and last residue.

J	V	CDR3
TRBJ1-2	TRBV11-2	ASSFRVQGSFGYT
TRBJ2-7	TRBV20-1	SATGTGTYEQY
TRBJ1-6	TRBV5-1	ASSLEPGQGWFGDNSPLH
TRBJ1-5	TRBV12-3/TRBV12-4	ASSFRSPLRDRGMYGQPQH
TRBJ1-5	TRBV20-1	SARIASLLPQH
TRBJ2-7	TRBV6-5	ASSYSYTYEQY
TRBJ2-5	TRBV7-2	ASSLPGETQY
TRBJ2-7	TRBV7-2	ASSLPGLSYEQY
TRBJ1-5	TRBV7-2	ASSLVGQPQH
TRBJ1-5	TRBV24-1	ATSDSNLPNQPQH
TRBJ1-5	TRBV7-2	ASSLDRTEQPQH
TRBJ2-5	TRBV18	ASSPMASHSETQY
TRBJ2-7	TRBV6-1	ASIGGPDKSYEQY
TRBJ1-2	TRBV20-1	SARGDRASYGYT
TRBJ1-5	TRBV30	AWSDRRGASNQPQH
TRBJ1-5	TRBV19	ASSIGQGWNSNQPQH
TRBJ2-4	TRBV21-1	ASSGGGSSGIQY